The 25 T cell receptor beta chains below were found in one sample sequenced in a study of shared clonotypes between healthy human individuals. The data were produced by immunoSEQ multiplex PCR, yet TCRdb's version contains in-frame clones alone and is incomplete. The table lists around 2.5 million clones, 80% to 95% of them singletons. The sample comprised naive CD4+ T cells from PBMCs. The subset is: CD45RA+ positively selected. Source of these receptors: a man aged 18 to 29 in good health. Some clones in this sample may be carry-over from other donors' samples.

This chain links TRBV27 with TRBJ2-5; 9 bases agree with TRBD2. CDR3 length equals 14 residues. V shed 5 bases, J shed 3 bases, and the junction held 4 bases outside the gene matches. The germline CDR1 and CDR2 sequences are MNHEY and SMNVEV (reference sequence). The CDR3 is CASSRLADEETQYF. In DNA form, the CDR3 reads TGTGCCAGCAGTCGACTAGCGGACGAAGAGACCCAGTACTTC.

Concerning this clone: Other nucleotide sequences in the sample specify the same CDR3. The chain is built from TRBV9 and TRBJ2-2; the D gene is possibly TRBD1 (6 bases). The CDR3 contains 14 residues. CDR1 and CDR2 from the germline V gene are SGDLS and YYNGEE. Trimming removed 3 bases from V and 2 bases from J, with 8 bases in between. CDR3 DNA: TGTGCCAGCAGCGGCAGGGGCAACACCGGGGAGCTGTTTTTT. This codes for CASSGRGNTGELFF.

The genes are TRBV7-9 and TRBJ2-7; 10 bases line up with TRBD1. The CDR3 has 18 residues. Trimming took 5 bases from V and 2 from J; bases not matched to a gene: 15. Germline CDR1 and CDR2: SEHNR and FQNEAQ (reference sequence). The CDR3 nucleotides read TGTGCCAGCAGCCGCCTGGACAGGGGGATAGGGCTGGCCTACGAGCAGTACTTC. Its protein product is CASSRLDRGIGLAYEQYF.

J is TRBJ2-5 and V is TRBV19; D call uncertain. The CDR3 runs 14 residues. Germline lookup yields CDR1 LNHDA and CDR2 SQIVND (reference sequence). V lost 5 bases and J 5 bases, leaving 15 bases between the germline ends. The CDR3 nucleotides read TGTGCCAGTAGTGAAGGCAGCCCAGTGGAGACCCAGTACTTC. Translation: CASSEGSPVETQYF.

V gene TRBV7-2 combines with J gene TRBJ2-5; 7 bases are shared with TRBD1. The J call may be wrong; the DNA end is better matched by TRBJ2-7. CDR3 size: 16 residues. The germline gives CDR1 SGHTA, CDR2 FQGNSA. The CDR3 coding sequence is TGTGCCAGCAACCAGGGGGAATGGATCGGCCCTTCCGAGCAGTACTTC. It yields the protein CASNQGEWIGPSEQYF.

The rearrangement joins TRBV7-9 to TRBJ2-1; TRBD2 agrees at 11 bases. The V gene's germline CDR1 is SEHNR and CDR2 FQNEAQ (reference sequence). V lost 5 bases and J lost 7; bases outside the gene matches: 7. The CDR3 spans 15 residues. CDR3 DNA sequence: TGTGCCAGCAGCAATAGCGGGAGGGGAGGGAATGAGCAGTTCTTC. Amino acid sequence: CASSNSGRGGNEQFF.

Worth noting for this clone: The junction does not match germline at one end; this may be a read error. The chain carries TRBV9 and TRBJ2-2, with D possibly matching TRBD2 (6 bases). Per germline, CDR1 SGDLS and CDR2 YYNGEE. This CDR3 is 14 amino acids long. This chain's CDR3 is CASNVGGQGGELFF. The CDR3 coding sequence is TGTGCCAGCAACGTAGGAGGGCAAGGAGGGGAGCTGTTTTTT.

This chain links TRBV6-1 with TRBJ1-4, with D uncertain. Trimming took 6 bases from V and 8 from J, leaving 10 bases between them. Germline V gives CDR1 MNHNS, CDR2 SASEGT. This CDR3 spans 12 amino acids. The CDR3: CASRTPSEKLFF. The CDR3 DNA reads as TGTGCCAGCAGGACCCCGAGCGAAAAACTGTTTTTT.

The V and J genes are TRBV29-1 and TRBJ1-1, with D possibly being TRBD1 (5 bases). This CDR3 is built from 13 residues. CDR1 is SQVTM, CDR2 ANQGSEA, per germline. V was shortened by 2 bases and J by 8 bases, with 15 bases between the two germline ends. CDR3 sequence: CSVENRNTQEAFF. CDR3 sequence (DNA): TGCAGCGTTGAAAACAGGAACACTCAGGAAGCTTTCTTT.

The gene calls are TRBV27 and TRBJ2-1; 12 positions match TRBD2. Germline CDR1 is MNHEY and CDR2 is SMNVEV (reference sequence). J gave up 10 bases and V 1 base, and 8 bases lay outside the gene matches. CDR3 length equals 16 residues. The CDR3 is CASSLFLAGGPGEQFF. DNA for the CDR3: TGTGCCAGCAGTTTATTTCTAGCGGGAGGGCCAGGGGAGCAGTTCTTC.

The V call is TRBV11-3, the J call TRBJ2-1; TRBD2 matches 15 bases. This CDR3 is built from 16 residues. J gave up 7 bases and V 3 bases, and 4 bases lay outside the gene matches. The germline gives CDR1 SGHNT, CDR2 YENEEA. CDR3 region: CASSFWTSGRANEQFF. CDR3 coding DNA: TGTGCCAGCAGCTTCTGGACTAGCGGGAGGGCTAATGAGCAGTTCTTC. Using reference TRBV11-3 and TRBJ2-1 for the parts outside the CDR3, the full variable domain is EAGVVQSPRYKIIEKKQPVAFWCNPISGHNTLYWYLQNLGQGPELLIRYENEEAVDDSQLPKDRFSAERLKGVDSTLKIQPAELGDSAVYLCASSFWTSGRANEQFFGPGTRLTVL.

The chain has TRBV18 and TRBJ1-4; D call uncertain. V shed 2 bases and J shed 13 bases, with 20 bases lying between them. The CDR3 sequence is 15 residues long. CDR1 is KGHSH and CDR2 is LQKENI in the germline V gene. CDR3 in amino acids: CASSPSRELMKRLFF. CDR3 coding DNA: TGTGCCAGCTCACCAAGTCGGGAGTTAATGAAAAGACTGTTTTTT.

This chain links TRBV4-3 with TRBJ1-3; D gene unclear. Germline values: CDR1 LGHNA, CDR2 YSLEER. V gave up 2 bases and J gave up 0 bases, with 11 bases separating them. The CDR3 covers 16 residues. DNA of the CDR3: TGCGCCAGCAGCCAATTCTATTCAGGCTCTGGAAACACCATATATTTT. It specifies CASSQFYSGSGNTIYF.

The chain has TRBV15 and TRBJ2-7; TRBD2 agrees at 11 bases. Germline V gives CDR1 LNHNV, CDR2 YYDKDF (reference sequence). The V and J ends lost 4 bases and 3 bases, in that order; junction bases with no gene match: 5. The CDR3 sequence is 15 residues long. This CDR3 reads CATSKTSGELYEQYF. The CDR3 bases are TGTGCCACCAGCAAGACTAGCGGGGAACTCTACGAGCAGTACTTC.

The chain joins TRBV5-1 to TRBJ2-7; a possible D gene is TRBD2 (6 bases). The CDR3 spans 15 residues. Germline CDR1 and CDR2: SGHRS and YFSETQ. Trimming cost V 1 base and J 4 bases, with 15 bases left between them. The CDR3 sequence: CASSLHGTSGYEQYF. CDR3 DNA: TGCGCCAGCAGCTTGCACGGGACTTCCGGATACGAGCAGTACTTC.

Regarding this clone: In the same sample, other DNA sequences code for this CDR3. The chain joins TRBV5-1 to TRBJ2-7; D gene uncertain. The ends were cut back, 2 bases at V and 1 base at J, with 10 bases in the middle. This CDR3 is 14 amino acids long. The V gene's germline CDR1 is SGHRS and CDR2 YFSETQ. CDR3 DNA: TGCGCCAGCAGCTTAGAGGCGGCATCCTACGAGCAGTACTTC. Protein product: CASSLEAASYEQYF.

This chain uses TRBV2 with TRBJ1-2; 10 bases line up with TRBD1. The CDR3 consists of 15 residues. Germline lookup yields CDR1 SNHLY and CDR2 FYNNEI. J lost 4 bases, V lost 7 bases, and 9 bases had no gene match. The CDR3 region has the DNA TGTGCCAGCATCCAAACCGGGACAGGGGCCTATGGCTACACCTTC. It codes for CASIQTGTGAYGYTF.

Regarding this clone: Other nucleotide sequences from this sample produce the same CDR3. This chain connects TRBV7-2 to TRBJ1-3; D unclear. The V end lost 4 bases, the J end lost 3 bases, and 4 bases lay between the germline ends. The CDR3 runs to 12 residues. Looked up from germline, CDR1 is SGHTA and CDR2 is FQGNSA. The CDR3 DNA sequence: TGTGCCAGCAGCTATAGTGGAAACACCATATATTTT. The encoded protein is CASSYSGNTIYF.

The rearrangement joins TRBV28 to TRBJ1-4; the D is unclear. The V gene lost 10 bases and the J gene lost 6 bases, with 9 bases spanning the gap. This CDR3 spans 11 amino acids. The germline CDR1 and CDR2 sequences are MDHEN and SYDVKM. This CDR3 is CAIVYYEKLFF. Written as DNA, the CDR3 is TGTGCCATCGTATACTATGAAAAACTGTTTTTT. Based on the CDR3 plus reference TRBV28 and TRBJ1-4, the full variable domain is DVKVTQSSRYLVKRTGEKVFLECVQDMDHENMFWYRQDPGLGLRLIYFSYDVKMKEKGDIPEGYSVSREKKERFSLILESASTNQTSMYLCAIVYYEKLFFGSGTQLSVL.

J is TRBJ2-5 and V is TRBV7-3, with 9 nucleotides matching TRBD1. The trim removed 5 bases at V and 5 bases at J, leaving 6 bases unmatched. This CDR3 has 14 residues. Germline assignment: CDR1 SGHTA and CDR2 FQGTGA. The CDR3 sequence: CASSPRTGVETQYF. The CDR3 DNA reads as TGTGCCAGCAGCCCAAGGACAGGGGTCGAGACCCAGTACTTC.

This clone has more than one count but fewer than ten. This rearrangement joins TRBV29-1 to TRBJ1-5; possibly TRBD1 for D (6 bases). The germline V and J ends were trimmed by 4 bases and 6 bases, with 13 bases remaining between them. The CDR3 consists of 13 residues. Germline V gene sequence: CDR1 SQVTM, CDR2 ANQGSEA. The CDR3 nucleotides read TGCAGCGTTGCCAGGGGAGGGAGTCAGCCCCAGCATTTT. Encoded protein: CSVARGGSQPQHF.

This clone was observed once. The gene calls are TRBV27 and TRBJ2-5; TRBD2 matches 7 bases. Germline-derived CDR1 and CDR2 are MNHEY and SMNVEV (reference sequence). The CDR3 is 12 residues long. After removal of 5 bases from V and 8 bases from J, the junction contained 5 bases not matched to a gene. The CDR3: CASSPWEGTQYF. CDR3 bases: TGTGCCAGCAGTCCATGGGAGGGAACCCAGTACTTC.

The V call is TRBV30, the J call TRBJ2-5; 9 bases are shared with TRBD2. The J segment lost 8 bases and the V segment lost 3 bases, leaving 16 bases of the junction unmatched. The CDR3 contains 16 residues. CDR1 GTSNPN and CDR2 SVGIG come from the germline V gene (reference sequence). This CDR3 reads CAWRGYSGSSPRTQYF. CDR3 coding DNA: TGTGCCTGGAGGGGCTATAGCGGGAGCAGTCCTAGAACCCAGTACTTC.

The chain uses TRBV10-3 and TRBJ1-4, with TRBD1 as a possible D gene (5 bases). Germline CDR1 and CDR2: ENHRY and SYGVKD. Trimming cost V 8 bases and J 8 bases, with 12 bases left between them. CDR3 size: 12 residues. DNA for the CDR3: TGTGCCATCGGACTCCCAGGGGAAAAACTGTTTTTT. Translating gives CAIGLPGEKLFF.

This chain uses TRBV28 with TRBJ1-1, with D tentatively TRBD1 (5 bases). This CDR3 spans 16 amino acids. Germline CDR1 reads MDHEN; CDR2 reads SYDVKM. Trimming pared 7 bases from V and 1 base from J, leaving 19 bases between. The CDR3 DNA sequence: TGTGCCAGCACCCCGGGGGGGATAGCGGGGAACACTGAAGCTTTCTTT. Protein sequence: CASTPGGIAGNTEAFF.